The 2 T cell receptor beta chains below come from one sample, sequenced in a study of blood T cell repertoires in COVID-19. Data came from immunoSEQ multiplex PCR; TCRdb stores just in-frame clones and leaves some out. The sample records about 500,000 clones, around 90% being singletons. The sequenced sample consisted of PBMCs or T cells enriched from blood (not recorded which). The source is a woman under 30 who had recovered from COVID-19.

The V gene is TRBV11-2, the J gene TRBJ2-5, with a possible D match to TRBD2 (5 bases). The germline CDR1 and CDR2 sequences are SGHAT and FQNNGV. The CDR3 is 14 residues long. With 6 bases removed from V and 2 bases from J, the gap between germline ends came to 13 bases. The CDR3, as DNA: TGTGCCAGCAGGGAGTGGGGAGAACAAGAGACCCAGTACTTC. This encodes CASREWGEQETQYF.

The chain has TRBV28 and TRBJ2-7; 7 nucleotides match TRBD2. Germline CDR1 MDHEN, CDR2 SYDVKM. V shed 5 bases, J shed 2 bases, and the junction held 9 bases outside the gene matches. The CDR3 is 15 amino acids. CDR3 sequence reads: CASSPPQGGAYEQYF. The CDR3 DNA sequence: TGTGCCAGCAGTCCCCCCCAGGGAGGGGCCTACGAGCAGTACTTC.